This TCR beta chain was found in a study of cytomegalovirus exposure and HLA in healthy donors. CDR3 length equals 14 residues. Between the trimmed V and J ends, which lost 10 bases and 4 bases, there was a span of 16 bases. Germline-derived CDR1 and CDR2 are SEHNR and FQNEAQ (reference sequence). Findings of the study overall: Other equally common chains were less clonally expanded than HLA-associated TCR beta chains, a later analysis showed. Associated with cytomegalovirus, according to the listing, were 150 to 200 TCR beta chains. Prior analysis indicated that the majority of TCR beta V segments exhibited productivity approximately 87% or approximately 30% of the time. Several of the most significant clusters were apparently associated with common viral pathogens in a later analysis.

Details on this clone: The target antigen is unknown.

PCR was performed using 60 Vbeta and 13 Jbeta primers. The repertoire was sequenced with immunoSEQ multiplex PCR; TCRdb's copy has only in-frame clones and lacks some. The sample contains some 150,000 clones, 80% to 90% of which appear only once. Sequencing used PBMCs. This receptor was identified in a woman in her fifties or sixties in good health and CMV-seronegative. The rearrangement uses TRBV7-9 and TRBJ1-4; no definite D call. CDR3 region: CATIEGASNEKLFF. The CDR3 DNA is TGTGCCACCATAGAGGGAGCGAGTAATGAAAAACTGTTTTTT.